Below are 22 T cell receptor beta chains sequenced from a single sample in a study of vaccination and CD4 T cells after COVID-19. An Oncomine TCR Beta short-read assay was used to sequence the DNA from cultured CD4+ T cells. TCRdb re-called the PCR reads through MiXCR, storing one row per CDR3 protein. The repertoire includes about 16,000 distinct CDR3 sequences, 30% to 35% of them detected once, and 14% to 15% sits in the top ten. No antigen is known for these receptors. Described treatment: roughly ten-day PBMC culture with coronavirus spike peptide pools or control peptides (ViraFEST assay). The specimen was cultured CD4+ T cells from blood. Receptors originate from a human donor with COVID-19.

This clonotype was counted a few times. This sequence joins TRBV19 and TRBJ2-5, with 7 bases matching TRBD2. Germline trimming cut 0 bases from V and 5 bases from J; bases unmatched to any gene: 9. Per germline, CDR1 LNHDA and CDR2 SQIVND (reference sequence). CDR3 length: 16 residues. The CDR3 protein is CASSIDPALGGETQYF. CDR3 sequence (DNA): TGTGCCAGTAGTATAGATCCTGCATTGGGGGGGGAGACCCAGTACTTC. The variable domain in full, with the rest retrieved from reference TRBV19 and TRBJ2-5, is DGGITQSPKYLFRKEGQNVTLSCEQNLNHDAMYWYRQDPGQGLRLIYYSQIVNDFQKGDIAEGYSVSREKKESFPLTVTSAQKNPTAFYLCASSIDPALGGETQYFGPGTRLLVL.

V and J are TRBV5-5 and TRBJ1-2; no firm D call. The germline V gene has CDR1 SGHKS and CDR2 YYEKEE (reference sequence). The length of the CDR3 is 14 residues. Trimming shortened V by 3 bases and J by 7 bases, and 16 bases separated the two germline ends. The CDR3 reads CASSSLIPFAGYTF. The CDR3 DNA sequence: TGTGCCAGCAGCTCCTTAATACCTTTCGCTGGCTACACCTTC.

The chain recombines TRBV11-2 with TRBJ2-5; 7 nucleotides align to TRBD2. Germline V CDR1 and CDR2: SGHAT, FQNNGV. V shed 2 bases, J shed 4 bases, and the junction held 7 bases outside the gene matches. The CDR3 extends over 15 amino acids. The CDR3 DNA reads as TGTGCCAGCAGCTTATTTGCGGGGAGGGTAGAGACCCAGTACTTC. Its translation: CASSLFAGRVETQYF.

This chain links TRBV7-9 with TRBJ2-7; D is undetermined. The CDR3 consists of 14 residues. Germline CDR1 reads SEHNR; CDR2 reads FQNEAQ (reference sequence). V was pared by 6 bases and J by 5 bases, with 17 bases between. CDR3: CASSVSVTSHEQYF. The DNA for the CDR3 is TGTGCCAGCAGTGTAAGCGTGACGTCCCACGAGCAGTACTTC.

The genes are TRBV27 and TRBJ1-5, with D tentatively TRBD1 (6 bases). CDR1 is MNHEY and CDR2 is SMNVEV in the germline V gene (reference sequence). CDR3 length: 14 amino acids. With 6 bases removed from V and 2 bases from J, the gap between germline ends came to 11 bases. The CDR3 protein is CASRRQVGNQPQHF. Written as DNA, the CDR3 is TGTGCCAGCAGGCGACAGGTAGGCAATCAGCCCCAGCATTTT.

The gene calls are TRBV25-1 and TRBJ1-6, with a possible D match to TRBD1 (5 bases). The germline V gene has CDR1 MGHDK and CDR2 SYGVNS. V dropped 3 bases and J dropped 4 bases, with 7 bases sitting between them. The CDR3 runs to 14 residues. Here the CDR3 DNA reads TGTGCCAGCAGTGACGGGGCGTATAATTCACCCCTCCACTTT. Translation gives CASSDGAYNSPLHF.

This clonotype was observed a handful of times. The rearrangement uses TRBV27 and TRBJ2-7; 10 bases fit TRBD1. J was trimmed by 2 bases and V by 3 bases; bases with no gene match: 4. The CDR3 sequence is 15 residues long. Germline CDR1 is MNHEY and CDR2 is SMNVEV (reference sequence). The CDR3 DNA reads TGTGCCAGCAGTTTTTGGACAGGGGGGCCCTACGAGCAGTACTTC. Protein sequence: CASSFWTGGPYEQYF.

The V gene is TRBV6-1, the J gene TRBJ1-6; 7 bases fit TRBD1. This CDR3 contains 14 residues. J lost 8 bases, V lost 7 bases, and 8 bases had no gene match. Per germline, CDR1 MNHNS and CDR2 SASEGT. The CDR3 nucleotides read TGTGCCAGCACACCAACAGGGGAGTATTCACCCCTCCACTTT. Amino acid sequence: CASTPTGEYSPLHF.

This clonotype has a handful of counts. The rearrangement links TRBV2 to TRBJ1-1, with 7 bases matching TRBD1. V lost 8 bases and J lost 6; bases outside the gene matches: 15. The CDR3 spans 15 residues. CDR1 SNHLY and CDR2 FYNNEI come from the germline V gene. In nucleotides, the CDR3 is TGTGCCAGCCAGGACAGGAGGGTCGGGGACCCTGAAGCTTTCTTT. Translating gives CASQDRRVGDPEAFF. The variable domain in full, with the rest retrieved from reference TRBV2 and TRBJ1-1, is EPEVTQTPSHQVTQMGQEVILRCVPISNHLYFYWYRQILGQKVEFLVSFYNNEISEKSEIFDDQFSVERPDGSNFTLKIRSTKLEDSAMYFCASQDRRVGDPEAFFGQGTRLTVV.

This chain joins TRBV20-1 and TRBJ2-7; D assignment may be TRBD1 or TRBD2 (5 bases each). Looked up from germline, CDR1 is DFQATT and CDR2 is SNEGSKA (reference sequence). The CDR3 sequence is 14 residues long. This chain's CDR3 is CSALTGTAPPQQYF. DNA for the CDR3: TGCAGCGCGCTGACCGGGACCGCGCCCCCACAGCAGTACTTC.

The rearrangement uses TRBV27 and TRBJ2-2; TRBD2 aligns across 7 bases. Germline V CDR1 and CDR2: MNHEY, SMNVEV (reference sequence). Trimming at V came to 6 bases and at J to 4 bases, leaving 11 bases not matched to a gene. The CDR3 extends over 16 amino acids. CDR3 nucleotide sequence: TGTGCCAGCAGCCGATCGGGGGGTCGAAGCACCGGGGAGCTGTTTTTT. Encoded protein: CASSRSGGRSTGELFF.

The V call is TRBV28, the J call TRBJ2-7, with D unresolved. V lost 3 bases and J lost 7, with 13 bases in between. Germline V gives CDR1 MDHEN, CDR2 SYDVKM. CDR3 length equals 13 residues. The CDR3 DNA reads as TGTGCCAGCAGTTTTGTAGCACTCGGAGAGCAGTACTTC. The encoded protein is CASSFVALGEQYF.

This clonotype was detected only a few times. This chain links TRBV19 with TRBJ1-5, with TRBD1 matching over 11 bases. Looked up from germline, CDR1 is LNHDA and CDR2 is SQIVND (reference sequence). V dropped 6 bases and J dropped 6; count of bases not matched to a gene: 7. The CDR3 extends over 15 amino acids. The CDR3 sequence: CASRPGTGGSQPQHF. The CDR3 nucleotides are TGTGCCAGTAGACCCGGGACAGGGGGTAGTCAGCCCCAGCATTTT. Based on the CDR3 plus reference TRBV19 and TRBJ1-5, the full variable domain is DGGITQSPKYLFRKEGQNVTLSCEQNLNHDAMYWYRQDPGQGLRLIYYSQIVNDFQKGDIAEGYSVSREKKESFPLTVTSAQKNPTAFYLCASRPGTGGSQPQHFGDGTRLSIL.

This chain joins TRBV30 and TRBJ2-2; D is unresolved. V was shortened by 0 bases and J by 0 bases, with 8 bases between the two germline ends. This CDR3 comprises 15 residues. Germline-derived CDR1 and CDR2 are GTSNPN and SVGIG (reference sequence). The CDR3 sequence is CAWSVLAANTGELFF. The CDR3 DNA is TGTGCCTGGAGTGTACTTGCAGCGAACACCGGGGAGCTGTTTTTT.

The V call is TRBV5-1, the J call TRBJ2-5; D possibly uses TRBD1 or TRBD2 (5 bases each). Trimming left V 0 bases short and J 3 bases short, with 12 bases between. Germline V gives CDR1 SGHRS, CDR2 YFSETQ. The CDR3 is made up of 15 amino acids. The CDR3 reads CASSLGTVGEETQYF. Here the CDR3 DNA reads TGCGCCAGCAGCTTGGGGACGGTGGGGGAAGAGACCCAGTACTTC.

The chain links TRBV25-1 to TRBJ1-1; 8 nucleotides agree with TRBD1. This CDR3 is 16 amino acids long. Looked up from germline, CDR1 is MGHDK and CDR2 is SYGVNS. With V trimmed by 6 bases and J by 1 base, 10 bases remained unmatched. DNA of the CDR3: TGTGCCAGCAGGCTGACAGGGGCAGGTGGGAACACTGAAGCTTTCTTT. Encoded protein: CASRLTGAGGNTEAFF.

This clonotype was found a few times. The chain uses TRBV6-5 and TRBJ1-1, with 8 bases fitting TRBD1. V lost 4 bases and J lost 3; bases outside the gene matches: 16. This CDR3 spans 18 amino acids. The germline CDR1 and CDR2 sequences are MNHEY and SVGAGI. CDR3 in DNA: TGTGCCAGCAGTTCCAAACGGACAGGGAAAACTTTGTACACTGAAGCTTTCTTT. Translation gives CASSSKRTGKTLYTEAFF.

The chain uses TRBV5-1 and TRBJ2-3; tentative D call: TRBD2 (7 bases). CDR3 length: 15 amino acids. Between the trimmed V and J ends, which lost 7 bases and 4 bases, there was a span of 19 bases. In germline, CDR1 is SGHRS, CDR2 YFSETQ. The CDR3 here is CASSRGGEASDTQYF. The CDR3 DNA follows: TGCGCCAGCTCCCGAGGGGGGGAGGCTTCAGATACGCAGTATTTT.

This clonotype was detected only a few times. V gene TRBV24-1 combines with J gene TRBJ1-5; 12 nucleotides align to TRBD1. The J segment lost 7 bases and the V segment lost 2 bases, leaving 11 bases of the junction unmatched. From germline, CDR1 is KGHDR and CDR2 SFDVKD. The CDR3 is 18 amino acids. The CDR3 DNA follows: TGTGCCACCAGTGATTCGGGACAGGGGGCGCGAGGAGGGCAGCCCCAGCATTTT. This gives the protein CATSDSGQGARGGQPQHF.

The chain has TRBV2 and TRBJ2-7, with no clear D. The ends were cut back, 3 bases at V and 0 bases at J, with 12 bases in the middle. The germline V gene has CDR1 SNHLY and CDR2 FYNNEI. The CDR3 totals 15 residues. The CDR3 protein is CASSDVTIGSYEQYF. CDR3 nucleotide sequence: TGTGCCAGCAGTGACGTAACCATTGGCTCCTACGAGCAGTACTTC. The whole variable domain, remainder taken from reference TRBV2 and TRBJ2-7, is EPEVTQTPSHQVTQMGQEVILRCVPISNHLYFYWYRQILGQKVEFLVSFYNNEISEKSEIFDDQFSVERPDGSNFTLKIRSTKLEDSAMYFCASSDVTIGSYEQYFGPGTRLTVT.

This clonotype appeared a few times. CDR3 bases: TGTGCCAGCAGCTCGACAGGGAACACCGGGGAGCTGTTTTTT. This codes for CASSSTGNTGELFF. The J gene is TRBJ2-2, the V gene TRBV11-3; D is possibly TRBD1 (6 bases). V shed 4 bases and J shed 1 base, with 7 bases lying between them. Germline V gene data show CDR1 as SGHNT and CDR2 as YENEEA. This CDR3 is 14 amino acids long.

The chain uses TRBV18 and TRBJ2-4, with 10 bases matching TRBD1. V dropped 5 bases and J dropped 8; count of bases not matched to a gene: 3. In germline, CDR1 is KGHSH, CDR2 LQKENI. This CDR3 region has 13 residues. The CDR3 DNA reads as TGTGCCAGCTCATCGGACAGGGGGGACATTCAGTACTTC. It codes for CASSSDRGDIQYF.